This TCR beta chain is drawn from a study of blood T cell repertoires in COVID-19. As for the study in general: COVID-19 samples collected from the United States, Italy and Spain covered acute and convalescent phases.

The trim removed 4 bases at V and 0 bases at J, leaving 2 bases unmatched. Germline CDR1 reads SGHAT; CDR2 reads FQNNGV. This CDR3 contains 14 residues. Assay: immunoSEQ multiplex PCR; the TCRdb copy retains only in-frame clones and omits some. The profile shows about 180,000 clones, approximately 85% of them singletons. The study recruited people aged roughly 18 to 89 years across under 25 US areas. Recovered status in Cohort 3 required two negative PCRs, clearance, or symptom resolution. This sequence originates from a woman between 18 and 30 years old who had recovered from COVID-19. The sample consisted of PBMCs or T cells enriched from blood (not recorded which). The V call is TRBV11-2, the J call TRBJ2-7, with 8 bases fitting TRBD1. The CDR3 loop is CASSWGQDSYEQYF. The CDR3 nucleotides read TGTGCCAGCAGCTGGGGACAGGACTCCTACGAGCAGTACTTC.